These 18 T cell receptor beta chains were sequenced from one sample in a study of blood T cells in healthy people across ages. A second roughly 7 to 12 cycle PCR used barcoded and J-beta primers. TCRdb independently ran MiXCR on the 5' RACE reads; one entry per CDR3 protein. The sample consists of around 800,000 distinct CDR3 sequences, roughly 24% of them appearing once. These data were likewise used in another study, on T cells of mothers and their children.

The sequenced sample consisted of blood. All receptors come from a boy between 10 and 17 years old in good health.

CDR3 protein: CASSRGTGSGYTF. The CDR3 region has the DNA TGTGCCAGCAGTCGCGGGACAGGGAGTGGCTACACCTTC. J is TRBJ1-2 and V is TRBV6-5; the match to TRBD1 covers 9 bases. Germline CDR1 and CDR2: MNHEY and SVGAGI. The CDR3 totals 13 residues. The V and J ends lost 5 bases and 7 bases, in that order; junction bases with no gene match: 5.

This clonotype was detected a few times. The chain has TRBV5-5 and TRBJ1-2; TRBD1 aligns across 9 bases. This CDR3 comprises 15 residues. The trim removed 4 bases at V and 8 bases at J, leaving 12 bases unmatched. Germline loops: CDR1 SGHKS, CDR2 YYEKEE (reference sequence). DNA for the CDR3: TGTGCCAGCAGCCTCGTCATTAACAGGGGGCGAGGCTACACCTTC. Protein product: CASSLVINRGRGYTF.

The V gene is TRBV20-1, the J gene TRBJ2-7, with TRBD2 matching 11 bases. CDR3 length: 14 amino acids. Losses at the gene ends were 2 bases for V and 3 bases for J; bases not matched to a gene: 3. Germline V CDR1 and CDR2: DFQATT, SNEGSKA (reference sequence). In DNA, the CDR3 is TGCAGTGCTAGATTAGCGGGAGGGTACTACGAGCAGTACTTC. It specifies CSARLAGGYYEQYF.

The chain links TRBV20-1 to TRBJ2-1; TRBD2 matches at 15 bases. CDR1 DFQATT and CDR2 SNEGSKA come from the germline V gene (reference sequence). Trimming at V came to 6 bases and at J to 7 bases, leaving 4 bases not matched to a gene. This CDR3 contains 14 residues. Here the CDR3 DNA reads TGCAGTGCCCCCGGGACTAGCGGGGGGAATGAGCAGTTCTTC. This translates into CSAPGTSGGNEQFF.

In its sample, this clonotype was seen a few times. The V gene is TRBV5-4, the J gene TRBJ2-1; the D is unclear. The CDR3 consists of 16 residues. Germline V gene data show CDR1 as SGHNT and CDR2 as YYREEE (reference sequence). The V gene lost 0 bases and the J gene lost 0 bases, with 10 bases spanning the gap. In nucleotides, the CDR3 is TGTGCCAGCAGCTTGGACATTGCCCCCTCCTACAATGAGCAGTTCTTC. Translation: CASSLDIAPSYNEQFF.

The gene calls are TRBV5-6 and TRBJ2-3; D may be TRBD2 (5 bases). The CDR3 is 15 amino acids. Germline values: CDR1 SGHDT, CDR2 YYEEEE. V was cut by 4 bases and J by 2 bases, with 14 bases left in between. This CDR3 reads CASSPASSNTDTQYF. DNA for the CDR3: TGTGCCAGCAGCCCGGCTAGCTCCAACACAGATACGCAGTATTTT.

The chain recombines TRBV29-1 with TRBJ1-4; 8 bases agree with TRBD1. This CDR3 has 13 amino acids. Germline CDR1 reads SQVTM; CDR2 reads ANQGSEA. The V and J ends lost 7 bases and 7 bases, in that order; junction bases with no gene match: 8. The CDR3 sequence is CSGGQAQREKLFF. The DNA of the CDR3 is TGCAGCGGGGGACAGGCGCAGCGTGAAAAACTGTTTTTT.

The chain uses TRBV21-1 and TRBJ2-5; the table's D call, TRBD2, was not checked against the DNA. TRBV21-1 is listed as a pseudogene. The CDR3 is 15 residues long. The CDR3 DNA reads TGTGCCAGCAGCAAATGCCCGGGACTCCAAGAGACCCAGTACTTC. Encoded protein: CASSKCPGLQETQYF.

Remarks on this clonotype: Sequence at one end of the junction differs from germline and may be a read error. The chain employs TRBV4-2 and TRBJ1-2, with TRBD1 matching over 10 bases. There are 18 residues in the CDR3. CDR1 is LGHNA, CDR2 YNFKEQ, per germline. CDR3 in DNA: TGTGCCAGCAGCCAAGATTTTCTGGGACAGGGGAGGAGCTATGGCAACACCTTC. This translates into CASSQDFLGQGRSYGNTF.

This clonotype has just a few counts. The rearrangement joins TRBV7-3 to TRBJ2-1, with TRBD1 identical over 8 bases. The CDR3 is 12 residues long. With V trimmed by 3 bases and J by 12 bases, 4 bases remained unmatched. The germline V gene encodes CDR1 SGHTA and CDR2 FQGTGA. CDR3 sequence reads: CASSFGQGRQFF. In nucleotides, the CDR3 is TGTGCCAGCAGCTTTGGACAGGGAAGGCAGTTCTTC.

Only a few counts were recorded for this clonotype. V is TRBV2 and J is TRBJ2-3; 10 bases are a match to TRBD2. The CDR3 extends over 17 amino acids. V shed 2 bases and J 6 bases; nucleotides not matched to a gene: 11. Looked up from germline, CDR1 is SNHLY and CDR2 is FYNNEI. The CDR3 region is CASSEQASGSFEDTQYF. For the CDR3, the DNA is TGTGCCAGCAGTGAACAGGCTAGCGGGAGTTTTGAGGATACGCAGTATTTT.

A remark on this clonotype: One end of the junction does not line up with germline, which may come from a read error. The CDR3 is CTSSPLGGRTGNTIYF. CDR3 DNA: TGTACCAGCAGCCCCCTGGGTGGGAGGACTGGAAACACCATATATTTT. J is TRBJ1-3 and V is TRBV7-9; no clear D. This CDR3 is built from 16 residues. From germline, CDR1 is SEHNR and CDR2 FQNEAQ (reference sequence).

V gene TRBV7-2 combines with J gene TRBJ2-6; D is ambiguous. Per the germline V gene, CDR1 is SGHTA and CDR2 is FQGNSA. The V end lost 2 bases, the J end lost 8 bases, and 7 bases lay between the germline ends. This CDR3 is 13 amino acids long. Written as DNA, the CDR3 is TGTGCCAGCAGCTTAACTATATCCAACGTCCTGACTTTC. Residues: CASSLTISNVLTF. The full variable domain, with the rest looked up from reference TRBV7-2 and TRBJ2-6, is GAGVSQSPSNKVTEKGKDVELRCDPISGHTALYWYRQSLGQGLEFLIYFQGNSAPDKSGLPSDRFSAERTGGSVSTLTIQRTQQEDSAVYLCASSLTISNVLTFGAGSRLTVL.

This rearrangement joins TRBV18 to TRBJ2-5, with no clear D. CDR1 and CDR2 (germline): KGHSH, LQKENI. There are 14 residues in the CDR3. V was trimmed by 1 base and J by 3 bases, leaving 9 bases between them. The CDR3, as DNA: TGTGCCAGCTCACCACATCCCGTGAAAGAGACCCAGTACTTC. It translates to CASSPHPVKETQYF.

The chain couples TRBV11-2 to TRBJ1-3; unclear D gene. The CDR3 consists of 13 residues. V gave up 2 bases and J gave up 3 bases, with 5 bases separating them. Germline CDR1 is SGHAT and CDR2 is FQNNGV. This CDR3 reads CASSLLYGNTIYF. As DNA, the CDR3 is TGTGCCAGCAGCTTACTGTATGGAAACACCATATATTTT. The full variable domain, rest sourced from reference TRBV11-2 and TRBJ1-3, is EAGVAQSPRYKIIEKRQSVAFWCNPISGHATLYWYQQILGQGPKLLIQFQNNGVVDDSQLPKDRFSAERLKGVDSTLKIQPAKLEDSAVYLCASSLLYGNTIYFGEGSWLTVV.

Regarding this clonotype: One end of the junction is discordant with germline, which a read error may explain. The chain couples TRBV29-1 to TRBJ2-2; TRBD1 matches at 8 bases. The CDR3 totals 14 residues. Looked up from germline, CDR1 is SQVTM and CDR2 is ANQGSEA. The CDR3 loop reads CSAGGQAYTGELVF. The DNA of the CDR3 is TGCAGCGCTGGGGGACAGGCGTACACCGGGGAGCTGGTTTTT.

The chain combines TRBV29-1 with TRBJ1-2; D unclear. The CDR3 length is 13 residues. Germline CDR1 reads SQVTM; CDR2 reads ANQGSEA. Trimming took off 0 bases at V and 6 bases at J, with 11 bases between the two ends. The CDR3 is CSVEDRTDNGYTF. DNA of the CDR3: TGCAGCGTTGAAGATCGGACTGATAATGGCTACACCTTC.

This clonotype was observed a few times. CDR3 loop: CSAPGVVQEKLFF. As DNA, the CDR3 is TGCAGTGCTCCAGGGGTAGTTCAGGAAAAACTGTTTTTT. The gene calls are TRBV20-1 and TRBJ1-4, with D maybe TRBD1 (6 bases). CDR1 and CDR2 (germline): DFQATT, SNEGSKA (reference sequence). The germline V and J ends were trimmed by 5 bases and 8 bases, with 15 bases remaining between them. This CDR3 is 13 amino acids long.